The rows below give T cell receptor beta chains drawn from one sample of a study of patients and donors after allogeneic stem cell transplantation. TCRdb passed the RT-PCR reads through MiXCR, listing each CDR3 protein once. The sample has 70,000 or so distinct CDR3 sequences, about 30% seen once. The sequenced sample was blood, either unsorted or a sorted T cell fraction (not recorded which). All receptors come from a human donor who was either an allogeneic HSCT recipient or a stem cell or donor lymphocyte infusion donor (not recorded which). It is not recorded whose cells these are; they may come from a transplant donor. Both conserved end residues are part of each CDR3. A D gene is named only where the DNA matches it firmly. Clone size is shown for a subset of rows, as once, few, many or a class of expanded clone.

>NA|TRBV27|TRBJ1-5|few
TGTGCCAGCAGTTTGGGAGGGCCTGGGGGCAATCAGCCCCAGCATTTT
CASSLGGPGGNQPQHF
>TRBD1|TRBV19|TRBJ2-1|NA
TGTGCCAGTCAGAGACAGGGGTGGTACAATGAGCAGTTCTTC
CASQRQGWYNEQFF
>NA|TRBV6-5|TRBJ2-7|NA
TGTGCCAGCAGTTACCAGGAGAGCAGCTACGAGCAGTACTTC
CASSYQESSYEQYF
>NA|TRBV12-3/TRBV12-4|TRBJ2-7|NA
TGTGCCAGCAGTTTCCCTAGGGGGAGCTCCTACGAGCAGTACTTC
CASSFPRGSSYEQYF
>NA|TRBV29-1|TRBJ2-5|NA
TGCAGCGCCGGAGGAAGAGATTTGGGGTACTTC
CSAGGRDLGYF
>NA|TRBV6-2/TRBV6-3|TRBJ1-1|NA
TGTGCCAGCACCCACTACAGGGAAGGAGCTTTCTTT
CASTHYREGAFF
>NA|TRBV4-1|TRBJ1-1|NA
TGCGCCAGCAGCCAAGCGGTCTCAAGCACTGAAGCTTTCTTT
CASSQAVSSTEAFF
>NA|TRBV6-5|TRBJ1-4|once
TGTGCCAGCAGTCTACAGACCGGCTTGGGTGAAAAACTGTTTTTT
CASSLQTGLGEKLFF
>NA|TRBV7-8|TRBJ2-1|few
TGTGCCAGCAGCTCCCCTTTGGGGAATGAGCAGTTCTTC
CASSSPLGNEQFF
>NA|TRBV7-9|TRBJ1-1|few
TGTGCCAGCAGCTTTATGCTGAACACTGAAGCTTTCTTT
CASSFMLNTEAFF
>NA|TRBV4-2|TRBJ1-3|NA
TGTGCCAGCAGCCAAGACCCAGGCTCTGGAAACACCATATATTTT
CASSQDPGSGNTIYF
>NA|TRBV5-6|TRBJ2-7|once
TGTGCCAGCAGCTTGAGCGTCTCCTACGAGCAGTACTTC
CASSLSVSYEQYF
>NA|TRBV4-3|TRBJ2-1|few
TGCGCCAGCAGGACGGGGTTGTCCTCCTACAATGAGCAGTTCTTC
CASRTGLSSYNEQFF
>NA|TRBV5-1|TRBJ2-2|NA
TGCGCCAGCAGCCCTCTGGGAACCGGGGAGCTGTTTTTT
CASSPLGTGELFF
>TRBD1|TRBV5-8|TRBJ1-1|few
TGTGCCAGCAGCTTTCTTGGGACAGTACTCATTGAAGCTTTCTTT
CASSFLGTVLIEAFF
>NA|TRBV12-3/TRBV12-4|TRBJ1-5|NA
TGTGCCAGCAGTGCGGGGGGGAGCAATCAGCCCCAGCATTTT
CASSAGGSNQPQHF
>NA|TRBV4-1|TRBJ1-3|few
TGCGCCAGCAGCCAAAGATCCGTCCTTGGAAACACCATATATTTT
CASSQRSVLGNTIYF
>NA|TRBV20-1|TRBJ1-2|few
TGCAGTGCTAGAGAAACCGGGGGGGATGGCTACACCTTC
CSARETGGDGYTF
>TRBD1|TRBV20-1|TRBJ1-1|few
TGCAGTGCTAGGGGAAACAGGGGTTACGATGAAGCTTTCTTT
CSARGNRGYDEAFF
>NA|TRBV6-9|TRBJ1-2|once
TGTGCCAGCAGTAAACCACAACCCTACTACACCTTC
CASSKPQPYYTF